This TCR beta chain was documented in a study of T cell clones after liver transplantation. Clones were sequenced by immunoSEQ multiplex PCR, and TCRdb holds only the in-frame ones, with some missing. This table holds more than 95,000 clones, about 81% found once. The CDR3 spans 13 residues. V lost 2 bases, J lost 2 bases, and 6 bases lay in between. Germline V gives CDR1 SGHTA, CDR2 FQGNSA. Concerning this clone: This CDR3 is also generated by other DNA sequences in the sample.

The TCR was taken from a human donor who received a liver transplant. The sequences come from CD4+ T cells from blood, collected before liver transplant. The genes are TRBV7-2 and TRBJ2-5; D remains unclear. The CDR3 DNA is TGTGCCAGCAGCTTAACTCCTCAAGAGACCCAGTACTTC. Translated, it gives CASSLTPQETQYF.